The T cell receptor (beta chain) under discussion was sequenced for a study of beta chain features in type 1 diabetes. Study-wide background: In all, 85 million to 130 million sorted cells from all samples were analyzed. Findings and caveats of the study: All four CD4+ subsets from Type 1 diabetes patients carried moderately but significantly shorter TCRB CDR3s. PCR could preferentially amplify shorter templates, alike in patients and controls. Patients' naive, central memory and Treg TCRB repertoires seemed closer to one another than those of healthy donors.

One heparinised draw, averaging about 110 mL, was taken per donor. CDR1 is SGHNT and CDR2 is YYREEE in the germline V gene (reference sequence). V was shortened by 1 base and J by 4 bases, with 20 bases between the two germline ends. The CDR3 consists of 17 residues. This clone has only a few counts. Its target is not known. As every portion of the isolated RNA was reverse transcribed, the sequencing read expressed TCRB transcripts. Generated by immunoSEQ multiplex PCR, the TCRdb table keeps only in-frame clones and is missing some. The sample shows about 160,000 clones, approximately 10% of them seen only once.

The sequencing input was central memory CD4+ T cells from blood. J is TRBJ2-5 and V is TRBV5-4; D not certain. The clonotype was recovered from a woman between 25 and 40 years old with type 1 diabetes. The CDR3 DNA is TGTGCCAGCAGCTTGAGTCGAGGCGTGAGTTATGGAGAGACCCAGTACTTC. Amino acid sequence: CASSLSRGVSYGETQYF.